This T cell receptor (beta chain) was sequenced for a study of blood T cell repertoires in COVID-19. About the study: The United States, Italy and Spain supplied acute and convalescent COVID-19 samples.

The V gene end was trimmed by 12 bases and the J gene end by 3 bases; junction bases not matched to a gene: 5. The CDR3 loop spans 13 amino acids. Germline V CDR1 and CDR2: KGHDR, SFDVKD. Authors' processing steps: Reference gene primers were amplified, and this amplification served to estimate nucleated cell counts. Profiled with immunoSEQ multiplex PCR; TCRdb holds only in-frame clones, not every one. Clone size and V and J calls were adopted from that table, with D and trimming inferred from the DNA. The sample carries about 400,000 clones, 85% to 90% recorded once. Recovery meant two consecutive negative NP/OP PCR tests, professional clearance, or resolved symptoms.

Input material: PBMCs or T cells enriched from blood (not recorded which). The chain employs TRBV24-1 and TRBJ2-2; 8 nucleotides agree with TRBD2. The receptor was derived from a woman aged 30 to 39 who had recovered from COVID-19. The CDR3: CAAQLADTGELFF. The DNA for the CDR3 is TGTGCCGCTCAACTAGCGGACACCGGGGAGCTGTTTTTT.